The next 2 T cell receptor beta chains were all read from a single sample in a study of PD-1 blockade in classical Hodgkin lymphoma. Each patient's relapse followed autologous stem cell transplantation, and brentuximab vedotin exposure varied. Using immunoSEQ multiplex PCR, the repertoire was profiled, and TCRdb retains in-frame clones only, with some absent. This sample has approximately 51,000 clones, with 73% found just once. The sample here was peripheral blood mononuclear cells (PBMCs), taken before the second cycle of nivolumab. These receptors came from a human donor with classical Hodgkin lymphoma.

The gene calls are TRBV28 and TRBJ2-7; no clear D gene. This CDR3 contains 16 residues. In germline, CDR1 is MDHEN, CDR2 SYDVKM. Trimming removed 1 base from V and 2 bases from J, with 15 bases in between. CDR3 sequence: CASSLFRSPAAYEQYF. The CDR3 DNA sequence: TGTGCCAGCAGTTTATTTCGTTCGCCTGCGGCCTACGAGCAGTACTTC.

This sequence joins TRBV6-5 and TRBJ2-7; D is unclear. Germline CDR1 reads MNHEY; CDR2 reads SVGAGI. Deletions cut 6 bases from V and 3 bases from J, with 12 bases between. The CDR3 spans 13 residues. The CDR3 region has the DNA TGTGCCAGCAGCTATACACTCGACTACGAGCAGTACTTC. Translating gives CASSYTLDYEQYF.